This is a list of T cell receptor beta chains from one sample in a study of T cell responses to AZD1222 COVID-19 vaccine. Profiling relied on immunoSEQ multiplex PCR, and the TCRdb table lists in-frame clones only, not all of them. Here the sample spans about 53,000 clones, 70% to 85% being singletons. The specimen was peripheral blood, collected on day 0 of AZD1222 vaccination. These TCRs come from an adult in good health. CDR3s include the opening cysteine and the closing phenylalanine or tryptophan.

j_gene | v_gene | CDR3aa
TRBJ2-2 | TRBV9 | CASSVVAGVTGELFF
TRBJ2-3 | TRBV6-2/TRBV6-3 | CASSYGGGESSDTQYF
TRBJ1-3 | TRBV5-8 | CASSRGGTGNTIYF
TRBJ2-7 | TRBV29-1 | CSAGGRGPSEQYF
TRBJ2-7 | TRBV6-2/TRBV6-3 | CASSSGTSGTYEQYF
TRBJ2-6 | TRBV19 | CASSIAGTGANVLTF
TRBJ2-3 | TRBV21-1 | CASSTRPSIDPHGDTQYF
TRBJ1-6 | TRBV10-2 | CASSESIHRGNSPLHF
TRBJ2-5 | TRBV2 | CASKGQGQETQYF
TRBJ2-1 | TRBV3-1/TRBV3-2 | CASSQGRVLQEQFF
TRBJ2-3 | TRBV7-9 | CASSPSFEWGTDTQYF
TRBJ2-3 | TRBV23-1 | CASSHPGQKKDPQYF
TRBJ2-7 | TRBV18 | CASSRATSGRYEQYF
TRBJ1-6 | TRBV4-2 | CASSQGRDRRNSPLHF
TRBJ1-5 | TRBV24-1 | CATSDPNQPQHF
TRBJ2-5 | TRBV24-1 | CATSDVRREETQYF
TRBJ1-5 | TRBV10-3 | CAIAQGDSNQPQHF
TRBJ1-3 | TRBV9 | CASSTRVSGNTIYF
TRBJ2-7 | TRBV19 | CASSITSGGSYEQYF
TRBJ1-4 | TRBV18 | CASSPVDSPTNEKLFF